This note documents a single T cell receptor beta chain sequence. Its target is not known. This specimen belongs to a study of T cell responses to AZD1222 COVID-19 vaccine. The data were produced by immunoSEQ multiplex PCR, yet TCRdb's version contains in-frame clones alone and is incomplete. This table has around 58,000 clones, around 80% appearing once. Study conclusions and caveats: Spike was spanned by vaccine-associated CD4 TCRs, which were dominant at 160-218 and 743-854. Just 5 to 7 AZD1222 recipients were seropositive at baseline. Clonal diversity was possibly underestimated, and the donors were mostly white British, with more females. Repertoire sampling was restricted to post-peak T cell response timepoints.

Germline CDR1 MNHEY, CDR2 SVGAGI. The CDR3 has 13 residues. V was pared by 5 bases and J by 5 bases, with 12 bases between. The sequence derives from an adult in good health. The sample consisted of peripheral blood, taken on day 0 of AZD1222 vaccination. This chain joins TRBV6-5 and TRBJ1-2; D remains ambiguous. The CDR3 protein is CASSPRSLYGYTF. CDR3 bases: TGTGCCAGCAGTCCCAGGTCCCTATATGGCTACACCTTC.